The 13 T cell receptor beta chains given below trace back to one sample, sequenced in a study of blood T cell repertoires in COVID-19. Clones were read by immunoSEQ multiplex PCR, and TCRdb kept only the in-frame ones, dropping some. The sample records some 74,000 clones, approximately 85% being singletons. The sample comprised peripheral blood. These receptors were collected from a man aged 50 or older with acute or convalescent COVID-19.

The V and J genes are TRBV12-3 or TRBV12-4 and TRBJ1-1; D might be TRBD1 (5 bases). Trimming took off 2 bases at V and 5 bases at J, with 6 bases between the two ends. CDR3 size: 12 residues. The CDR3 DNA reads as TGTGCCAGCAGTTTAAGGGGTACTGAAGCTTTCTTT. It yields the protein CASSLRGTEAFF.

This sequence joins TRBV27 and TRBJ2-1; possible D gene TRBD2, 6 bases. CDR1 and CDR2 from the germline V gene are MNHEY and SMNVEV (reference sequence). This CDR3 has 16 amino acids. Trimming took 5 bases from V and 7 from J, leaving 21 bases between them. The CDR3 DNA is TGTGCCAGCAGTAGGTACACGTCAGTTGCGGGGAATGAGCAGTTCTTC. It codes for CASSRYTSVAGNEQFF.

The chain links TRBV18 to TRBJ2-7; 7 nucleotides align to TRBD1. CDR3 length: 14 residues. V dropped 2 bases and J dropped 6; count of bases not matched to a gene: 7. CDR1 KGHSH and CDR2 LQKENI come from the germline V gene. The CDR3 here is CASSPGTEGREQYF. Here the CDR3 DNA reads TGTGCCAGCTCACCAGGGACAGAAGGGCGCGAGCAGTACTTC.

The gene calls are TRBV5-1 and TRBJ1-2, with TRBD1 matching over 9 bases. This CDR3 has 15 amino acids. Germline CDR1 reads SGHRS; CDR2 reads YFSETQ. V shed 5 bases and J 7 bases; nucleotides not matched to a gene: 12. The CDR3 bases are TGCGCCAGCAGTTGGGGACAGGGAGATTCGGGTGGCTACACCTTC. Residues: CASSWGQGDSGGYTF. Full variable domain (rest looked up from reference TRBV5-1 and TRBJ1-2): KAGVTQTPRYLIKTRGQQVTLSCSPISGHRSVSWYQQTPGQGLQFLFEYFSETQRNKGNFPGRFSGRQFSNSRSEMNVSTLELGDSALYLCASSWGQGDSGGYTFGSGTRLTVV.

This clone was picked up one time. The chain uses TRBV6-5 and TRBJ1-1; 7 nucleotides align to TRBD1. CDR1 is MNHEY and CDR2 is SVGAGI in the germline V gene. V was clipped by 7 bases and J by 10 bases; unmatched bases: 15. This CDR3 comprises 14 residues. Here the CDR3 DNA reads TGTGCCAGCAAAGAAGGGGGCCCCCAATGGCGAGCTTTCTTT. It specifies CASKEGGPQWRAFF.

The gene calls are TRBV5-1 and TRBJ1-6, with D perhaps TRBD1 (6 bases). V was trimmed by 5 bases and J by 9 bases, leaving 21 bases between them. CDR1 and CDR2 from the germline V gene are SGHRS and YFSETQ. The CDR3 runs 16 residues. This CDR3 reads CASRIGGAGAPSPLHF. The CDR3 nucleotides are TGCGCCAGCAGGATTGGGGGGGCCGGGGCACCTTCACCCCTCCACTTT.

The rearrangement links TRBV14 to TRBJ1-6; D possibly corresponds to TRBD1 (5 bases). V lost 1 base, J lost 10 bases, and 11 bases lay in between. The length of the CDR3 is 14 residues. Germline CDR1 SGHDN, CDR2 FVKESK. The CDR3 nucleotides read TGTGCCAGCAGCCAAGTTGTACAGGCCTCACCCCTCCACTTT. Its protein product is CASSQVVQASPLHF.

This chain uses TRBV27 with TRBJ1-3, with 8 bases identical to TRBD1. This CDR3 is 16 amino acids long. Germline V lookup: CDR1 MNHEY, CDR2 SMNVEV (reference sequence). After removal of 5 bases from V and 0 bases from J, the junction contained 6 bases not matched to a gene. In nucleotides, the CDR3 is TGTGCCAGCAGTCCACGGGACAGGCTCTCTGGAAACACCATATATTTT. Its protein product is CASSPRDRLSGNTIYF.

The CDR3 loop reads CASRPGQGISYEQYF. As DNA, the CDR3 is TGTGCCAGCAGGCCGGGACAGGGAATTTCGTACGAGCAGTACTTC. This chain connects TRBV6-5 to TRBJ2-7; 9 bases fit TRBD1. Germline V lookup: CDR1 MNHEY, CDR2 SVGAGI. The CDR3 has 15 amino acids. Trimming removed 6 bases from V and 4 bases from J; junction bases left unmatched: 10.

CDR3 loop: CSVGTGTNYGYTF. CDR3 nucleotide sequence: TGCAGCGTTGGTACAGGGACTAACTATGGCTACACCTTC. V is TRBV29-1 and J is TRBJ1-2, with a possible D match to TRBD1 (6 bases). The germline V gene has CDR1 SQVTM and CDR2 ANQGSEA. This CDR3 contains 13 residues. Trimming cost V 4 bases and J 0 bases, with 9 bases left between them. Combining the CDR3 with reference TRBV29-1 and TRBJ1-2 gives the whole variable domain SAVISQKPSRDICQRGTSLTIQCQVDSQVTMMFWYRQQPGQSLTLIATANQGSEATYESGFVIDKFPISRPNLTFSTLTVSNMSPEDSSIYLCSVGTGTNYGYTFGSGTRLTVV.

This clone was picked up a small number of times. The chain recombines TRBV15 with TRBJ2-3; no definite D call. Germline CDR1 and CDR2: LNHNV and YYDKDF (reference sequence). This CDR3 spans 13 amino acids. The ends were cut back, 2 bases at V and 4 bases at J, with 7 bases in the middle. The chain's CDR3 is CATSRQVSDTQYF. CDR3 DNA sequence: TGTGCCACCAGCAGACAGGTATCAGATACGCAGTATTTT.

The chain has TRBV24-1 and TRBJ1-5, with 11 positions matching TRBD1. CDR1 is KGHDR, CDR2 SFDVKD, per germline. The CDR3 extends over 19 amino acids. V shed 3 bases and J 1 base; nucleotides not matched to a gene: 10. For the CDR3, the DNA is TGTGCCACCAGTGATACCCCCTGGACAGGGGGCTTAAGCAATCAGCCCCAGCATTTT. Translation: CATSDTPWTGGLSNQPQHF.

The V call is TRBV9, the J call TRBJ2-5; a weak D match, TRBD1 (6 bases). The V and J ends lost 0 bases and 0 bases respectively, with 6 bases between them. This CDR3 is 14 amino acids long. CDR1 and CDR2 from the germline V gene are SGDLS and YYNGEE. CDR3 loop: CASSVGTDQETQYF. Here the CDR3 DNA reads TGTGCCAGCAGCGTAGGGACAGACCAAGAGACCCAGTACTTC.